This entry lists 25 T cell receptor beta chains sequenced from one sample in a study of blood T cell repertoires in COVID-19. Sequenced by immunoSEQ multiplex PCR; TCRdb stores in-frame clones only, minus some. Of about 270,000 clones in the sample, 86% were seen once. Material: peripheral blood. These receptors came from a woman aged 70 to 79 with COVID-19, enrolled during active disease.

V and J are TRBV29-1 and TRBJ2-4; D may be TRBD2 (7 bases). Trimming cost V 5 bases and J 2 bases, with 16 bases left between them. Germline V gives CDR1 SQVTM, CDR2 ANQGSEA. CDR3 length equals 15 residues. For the CDR3, the DNA is TGCAGCGTTTGGACTAGAGGGGGGTCCAAAAACATTCAGTACTTC. Translating it yields CSVWTRGGSKNIQYF.

This sequence joins TRBV18 and TRBJ2-5; no clear D. The ends were cut back, 2 bases at V and 1 base at J, with 11 bases in the middle. This CDR3 spans 15 amino acids. Germline lookup yields CDR1 KGHSH and CDR2 LQKENI. CDR3 nucleotides: TGTGCCAGCTCACCAAAAGCGTCATTCCAAGAGACCCAGTACTTC. Translating gives CASSPKASFQETQYF.

The CDR3 DNA is TGTGCCAGCAGTTACTCGTGGCAGCGTAGCAATAATTCACCCCTCCACTTT. Translation: CASSYSWQRSNNSPLHF. V and J are TRBV6-2 or TRBV6-3 and TRBJ1-6; D call uncertain. Germline V gene sequence: CDR1 MNHEY, CDR2 SVGEGT. Trimming pared 0 bases from V and 5 bases from J, leaving 14 bases between. The CDR3 runs 17 residues.

The chain recombines TRBV29-1 with TRBJ2-3, with TRBD2 matching over 7 bases. The germline CDR1 and CDR2 sequences are SQVTM and ANQGSEA. CDR3 length: 14 amino acids. Trimming took 7 bases from V and 5 from J; bases not matched to a gene: 12. The chain's CDR3 is CSARFGGEVDTQYF. CDR3 nucleotide sequence: TGCAGCGCCCGCTTTGGGGGGGAGGTAGATACGCAGTATTTT.

The genes are TRBV3-1 (or the pseudogene TRBV3-2) and TRBJ2-3; D is possibly TRBD1 (6 bases). V lost 4 bases and J 3 bases, leaving 11 bases between the germline ends. Looked up from germline, CDR1 is LGHDT and CDR2 is YNNKEL (reference sequence). The CDR3 is 14 residues long. The CDR3 sequence is CASSRLGATDTQYF. As DNA, the CDR3 is TGTGCCAGCAGCCGCCTGGGGGCTACAGATACGCAGTATTTT.

The rearrangement joins TRBV4-1 to TRBJ1-2; D is undetermined. This CDR3 is 18 amino acids long. Per germline, CDR1 MGHRA and CDR2 YSYEKL. Trimming removed 3 bases from V and 2 bases from J, with 22 bases in between. CDR3 sequence (DNA): TGCGCCAGCAGCCAGGATCCCTCCCAGAGAGACTTCAACTATGGCTACACCTTC. Its protein is CASSQDPSQRDFNYGYTF.

The V gene is TRBV7-3, the J gene TRBJ2-1, with 8 positions matching TRBD2. The CDR3 loop spans 15 amino acids. The germline CDR1 and CDR2 sequences are SGHTA and FQGTGA. J gave up 9 bases and V 1 base, and 8 bases lay outside the gene matches. CDR3 nucleotide sequence: TGTGCCAGCAGCTTAAGTGGTAGCGGGGCGGGTGAGCAGTTCTTC. This sequence encodes CASSLSGSGAGEQFF.

Only a few counts were recorded for this clone. This chain uses TRBV5-4 with TRBJ2-7; possibly TRBD1 for D (5 bases). The CDR3 runs 15 residues. Looked up from germline, CDR1 is SGHNT and CDR2 is YYREEE (reference sequence). V was shortened by 2 bases and J by 2 bases, with 14 bases between the two germline ends. The CDR3 sequence is CASSFTGDPPYEQYF. Here the CDR3 DNA reads TGTGCCAGCAGCTTTACAGGTGATCCTCCCTACGAGCAGTACTTC.

The gene calls are TRBV25-1 and TRBJ1-3; D not certain. Germline V gene lookup returns CDR1 MGHDK and CDR2 SYGVNS. The CDR3 is 14 residues long. Trimming left V 4 bases short and J 0 bases short, with 7 bases between. This CDR3 is CASSASPSGNTIYF. CDR3 in DNA: TGTGCCAGCAGTGCGAGCCCCTCTGGAAACACCATATATTTT.

This clone appeared a single time. CDR3 sequence reads: CASSSISGTPNTIYF. In nucleotides, the CDR3 is TGTGCCAGCAGCTCTATCTCGGGGACACCAAACACCATATATTTT. V gene TRBV11-2 combines with J gene TRBJ1-3, with D tentatively TRBD1 (6 bases). V lost 4 bases to trimming and J lost 6 bases, with 16 bases between them. This CDR3 spans 15 amino acids. CDR1 SGHAT and CDR2 FQNNGV come from the germline V gene. Using reference TRBV11-2 and TRBJ1-3 for the parts outside the CDR3, the full variable domain is EAGVAQSPRYKIIEKRQSVAFWCNPISGHATLYWYQQILGQGPKLLIQFQNNGVVDDSQLPKDRFSAERLKGVDSTLKIQPAKLEDSAVYLCASSSISGTPNTIYFGEGSWLTVV.

This chain links TRBV7-8 with TRBJ1-5; 10 positions match TRBD1. The V segment lost 2 bases and the J segment 4 bases; nucleotides outside the gene matches: 11. The germline gives CDR1 SGHVS, CDR2 FQNEAQ. This CDR3 spans 18 amino acids. The CDR3 DNA is TGTGCCAGCAGCTTAAGAACCCCCGGACAGGGGGGAAATCAGCCCCAGCATTTT. Protein product: CASSLRTPGQGGNQPQHF.

The chain links TRBV5-1 to TRBJ1-1; 8 nucleotides line up with TRBD1. Germline V lookup: CDR1 SGHRS, CDR2 YFSETQ. V was clipped by 4 bases and J by 3 bases; unmatched bases: 5. This CDR3 has 14 residues. CDR3: CASSGHRGDTEAFF. In DNA, the CDR3 is TGCGCCAGCAGCGGCCACAGGGGGGACACTGAAGCTTTCTTT.

This rearrangement joins TRBV7-2 to TRBJ2-3, with a tentative D call TRBD1 (6 bases). V shed 1 base and J shed 1 base, with 12 bases lying between them. Germline CDR1 SGHTA, CDR2 FQGNSA. The CDR3 is 16 amino acids. The CDR3 spells CASSLDRSGGTDTQYF. The CDR3 DNA sequence: TGTGCCAGCAGCTTAGACCGTTCAGGGGGCACAGATACGCAGTATTTT.

This clone showed up just once. V is TRBV7-2 and J is TRBJ2-5; 11 nucleotides agree with TRBD2. The CDR3 length is 16 residues. The V gene end was trimmed by 5 bases and the J gene end by 2 bases; junction bases not matched to a gene: 7. The V gene's germline CDR1 is SGHTA and CDR2 FQGNSA. The CDR3 region is CASSRRTSGQQETQYF. The CDR3 DNA follows: TGTGCCAGCAGCAGAAGGACTAGCGGGCAACAAGAGACCCAGTACTTC.

The chain is built from TRBV9 and TRBJ1-6, with a tentative D call TRBD1 (5 bases). Germline V gene data show CDR1 as SGDLS and CDR2 as YYNGEE. The CDR3 runs 13 residues. V was cut by 0 bases and J by 7 bases, with 5 bases left in between. CDR3 DNA sequence: TGTGCCAGCAGCGTAGAGGGGAATTCACCCCTCCACTTT. Its protein is CASSVEGNSPLHF.

The chain employs TRBV24-1 and TRBJ2-3; 8 positions match TRBD2. CDR3 length equals 17 residues. CDR1 is KGHDR, CDR2 SFDVKD, per germline. The J segment lost 1 base and the V segment lost 4 bases, leaving 9 bases of the junction unmatched. Here the CDR3 DNA reads TGTGCCACCAGTGAACTTAGGCGGGGGGTGGGCACAGATACGCAGTATTTT. Its translation: CATSELRRGVGTDTQYF.

V usage is TRBV2 and J usage is TRBJ2-7; D is uncertain. This CDR3 is 12 amino acids long. Germline CDR1 reads SNHLY; CDR2 reads FYNNEI. V was cut by 6 bases and J by 6 bases, with 12 bases left in between. DNA of the CDR3: TGTGCCAGCAGAGGAGATTCGGGCGAGCAGTACTTC. Translated, it gives CASRGDSGEQYF.

The V call is TRBV28, the J call TRBJ2-7; TRBD1 is a possible D gene (5 bases). The CDR3 totals 14 residues. The germline CDR1 and CDR2 sequences are MDHEN and SYDVKM. Trimming took 6 bases from V and 2 from J, leaving 14 bases between them. The CDR3 DNA reads as TGTGCCAGCAGGCCTCCGCAGGGTACCTACGAGCAGTACTTC. It encodes CASRPPQGTYEQYF.

The chain recombines TRBV5-5 with TRBJ1-1; weak D call: TRBD1 (5 bases). Trimming removed 5 bases at V and 4 bases at J, with 18 bases between. The CDR3 contains 15 residues. Per germline, CDR1 SGHKS and CDR2 YYEKEE (reference sequence). The CDR3 bases are TGTGCCAGCAGTTTCTCGGGGGGAGGAGGCACTGAAGCTTTCTTT. Translating gives CASSFSGGGGTEAFF. The full variable domain, completed using reference TRBV5-5 and TRBJ1-1, is DAGVTQSPTHLIKTRGQQVTLRCSPISGHKSVSWYQQVLGQGPQFIFQYYEKEERGRGNFPDRFSARQFPNYSSELNVNALLLGDSALYLCASSFSGGGGTEAFFGQGTRLTVV.

The chain uses TRBV5-1 and TRBJ1-1; D remains unclear. The germline V gene has CDR1 SGHRS and CDR2 YFSETQ. Trimming left V 0 bases short and J 0 bases short, with 15 bases between. The length of the CDR3 is 17 residues. CDR3 in DNA: TGCGCCAGCAGCTTGGTGTTCGCCGGAGCTATGAACACTGAAGCTTTCTTT. Translation gives CASSLVFAGAMNTEAFF.

The table lists this clone with a few counts. This chain connects TRBV7-9 to TRBJ1-1, with D tentatively TRBD1 (5 bases). Germline V gene lookup returns CDR1 SEHNR and CDR2 FQNEAQ (reference sequence). With 4 bases removed from V and 7 bases from J, the gap between germline ends came to 7 bases. This CDR3 has 11 residues. The CDR3 DNA sequence: TGTGCCAGCAGCTCGACAGTTGAAGCTTTCTTT. This gives the protein CASSSTVEAFF.

This clone was observed a handful of times. This rearrangement joins TRBV7-9 to TRBJ2-2, with a possible D match to TRBD1 (5 bases). The CDR3 is 14 amino acids. Trimming removed 10 bases at V and 5 bases at J, with 17 bases between. Per the germline V gene, CDR1 is SEHNR and CDR2 is FQNEAQ (reference sequence). CDR3 sequence reads: CAITKGEGTGELFF. CDR3 DNA sequence: TGTGCCATAACTAAAGGGGAAGGAACCGGGGAGCTGTTTTTT.

J is TRBJ1-1 and V is TRBV28; TRBD1 is a possible D gene (6 bases). V was shortened by 7 bases and J by 0 bases, with 12 bases between the two germline ends. The CDR3 covers 14 residues. The germline V gene has CDR1 MDHEN and CDR2 SYDVKM. The CDR3, as DNA: TGTGCCAGCACGCGTCAGGGGATGAACACTGAAGCTTTCTTT. Encoded protein: CASTRQGMNTEAFF. The variable domain in full, completed from reference TRBV28 and TRBJ1-1, reads DVKVTQSSRYLVKRTGEKVFLECVQDMDHENMFWYRQDPGLGLRLIYFSYDVKMKEKGDIPEGYSVSREKKERFSLILESASTNQTSMYLCASTRQGMNTEAFFGQGTRLTVV.

The chain links TRBV9 to TRBJ2-2; D possibly corresponds to TRBD2 (7 bases). Trimming took off 4 bases at V and 0 bases at J, with 13 bases between the two ends. The CDR3 totals 16 residues. Germline V gene data show CDR1 as SGDLS and CDR2 as YYNGEE. The CDR3 DNA follows: TGTGCCAGCAGCCTCTGGGGGGGCGCGAACACCGGGGAGCTGTTTTTT. It codes for CASSLWGGANTGELFF. The full variable domain, completed using reference TRBV9 and TRBJ2-2, is DSGVTQTPKHLITATGQRVTLRCSPRSGDLSVYWYQQSLDQGLQFLIQYYNGEERAKGNILERFSAQQFPDLHSELNLSSLELGDSALYFCASSLWGGANTGELFFGEGSRLTVL.

This clone was detected only once. This chain connects TRBV6-5 to TRBJ1-1, with D uncertain. Trimming removed 0 bases from V and 6 bases from J, with 14 bases in between. CDR1 and CDR2 (germline): MNHEY, SVGAGI. The CDR3 sequence is 15 residues long. The CDR3 DNA is TGTGCCAGCAGTTACTCGTCCGGAGGGTCTGCTGAAGCTTTCTTT. Its protein product is CASSYSSGGSAEAFF.